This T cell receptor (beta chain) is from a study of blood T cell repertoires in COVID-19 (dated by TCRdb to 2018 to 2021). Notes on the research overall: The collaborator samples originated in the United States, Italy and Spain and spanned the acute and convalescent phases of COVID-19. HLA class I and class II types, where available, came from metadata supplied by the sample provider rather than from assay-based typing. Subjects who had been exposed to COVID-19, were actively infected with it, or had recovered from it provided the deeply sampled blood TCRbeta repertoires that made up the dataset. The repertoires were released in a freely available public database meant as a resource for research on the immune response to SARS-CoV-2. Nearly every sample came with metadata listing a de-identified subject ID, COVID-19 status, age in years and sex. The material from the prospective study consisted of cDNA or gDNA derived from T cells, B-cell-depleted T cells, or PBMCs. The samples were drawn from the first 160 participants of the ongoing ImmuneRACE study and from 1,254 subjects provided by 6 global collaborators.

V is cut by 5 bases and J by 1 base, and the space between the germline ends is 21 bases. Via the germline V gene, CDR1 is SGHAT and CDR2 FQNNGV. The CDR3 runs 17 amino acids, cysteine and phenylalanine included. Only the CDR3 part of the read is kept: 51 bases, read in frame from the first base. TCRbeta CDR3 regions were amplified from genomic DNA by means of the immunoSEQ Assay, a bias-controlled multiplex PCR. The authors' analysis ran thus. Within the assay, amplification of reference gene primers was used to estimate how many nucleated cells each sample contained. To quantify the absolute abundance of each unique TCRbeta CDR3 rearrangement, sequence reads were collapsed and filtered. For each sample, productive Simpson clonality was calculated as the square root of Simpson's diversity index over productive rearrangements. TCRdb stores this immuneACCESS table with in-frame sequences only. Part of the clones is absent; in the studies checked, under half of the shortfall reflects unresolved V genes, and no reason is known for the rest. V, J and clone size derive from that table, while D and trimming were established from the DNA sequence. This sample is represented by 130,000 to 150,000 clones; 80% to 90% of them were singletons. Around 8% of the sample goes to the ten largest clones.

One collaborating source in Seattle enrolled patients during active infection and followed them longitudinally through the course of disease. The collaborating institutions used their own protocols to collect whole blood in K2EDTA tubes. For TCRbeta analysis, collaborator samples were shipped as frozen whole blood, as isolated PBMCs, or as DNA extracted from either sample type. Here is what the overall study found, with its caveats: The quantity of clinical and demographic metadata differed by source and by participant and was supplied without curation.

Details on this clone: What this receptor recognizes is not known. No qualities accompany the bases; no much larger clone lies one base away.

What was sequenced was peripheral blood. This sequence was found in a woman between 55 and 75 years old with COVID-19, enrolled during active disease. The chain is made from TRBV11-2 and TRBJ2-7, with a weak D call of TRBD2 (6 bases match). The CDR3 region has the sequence CASSPFLASVDSYEQYF. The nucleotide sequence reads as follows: TGTGCCAGCAGCCCCTTTCTAGCGTCGGTGGATTCCTACGAGCAGTACTTC.